The 15 T cell receptor beta chains below were found in one sample sequenced in a study of T-cell reconstitution after alpha-beta-depleted transplantation in children. The library targeted TCRbeta and was prepared with unique molecular identifiers. TCRdb analysed the PCR reads with MiXCR anew, one entry per CDR3 protein. The table lists around 670,000 distinct CDR3 sequences, over 10% of them singletons. The material was PBMCs, obtained before TCRalphabeta/CD19-depleted stem cell transplant. The origin of the receptors is a girl aged 2 to 10 with congenital amegakaryocytic thrombocytopenia, due to receive a stem cell transplant.

Ten or more counts support this clonotype. The V and J genes are TRBV12-3 or TRBV12-4 and TRBJ2-2; 11 bases agree with TRBD2. CDR3 length: 14 residues. Germline trimming cut 6 bases from V and 5 bases from J; bases unmatched to any gene: 2. The CDR3 DNA is TGTGCCAGCAGCCGGACTAGCGGGACCGGGGAGCTGTTTTTT. This encodes CASSRTSGTGELFF.

The chain employs TRBV7-6 and TRBJ2-1, with 11 bases identical to TRBD2. Germline V gene lookup returns CDR1 SGHVS and CDR2 FNYEAQ. V lost 5 bases, J lost 9 bases, and 12 bases stayed unmatched. The CDR3 extends over 16 amino acids. The CDR3 sequence is CASSRTSGSPFVEQFF. The CDR3 region has the DNA TGTGCCAGCAGCAGAACTAGCGGGAGCCCCTTTGTTGAGCAGTTCTTC.

This chain's CDR3 is CASSPGTEGDTQYF. In DNA, the CDR3 is TGTGCCAGCAGCCCCGGGACAGAGGGAGATACGCAGTATTTT. V is TRBV7-7 and J is TRBJ2-3, with TRBD1 matching 7 bases. The CDR3 is made up of 14 amino acids. J lost 5 bases, V lost 5 bases, and 7 bases had no gene match. Germline assignment: CDR1 SSHAT and CDR2 FNYEAQ (reference sequence).

This clonotype was recorded a few times. The J gene is TRBJ2-3, the V gene TRBV5-6; 8 bases are a match to TRBD2. CDR1 is SGHDT and CDR2 is YYEEEE in the germline V gene. The CDR3 consists of 14 residues. Trimming cost V 4 bases and J 6 bases; bases outside gene matches: 7. The CDR3 loop is CASSPTSGDDTQYF. The CDR3 DNA sequence: TGTGCCAGCAGCCCCACTAGCGGTGACGATACGCAGTATTTT.

Remarks on this clonotype: One end of the junction fails to match germline, which may point to a read error. The gene calls are TRBV5-1 and TRBJ2-5; the match to TRBD2 covers 11 bases. CDR1 and CDR2 from the germline V gene are SGHRS and YFSETQ. The CDR3 extends over 15 amino acids. The CDR3 region has the DNA TGCGCCAGCAGCCAGGGACTAGCGGTCCAAGAGACCCTGTACTTC. Translation gives CASSQGLAVQETLYF.

The sample holds many counts of this clonotype. The rearrangement links TRBV20-1 to TRBJ2-7; 11 bases fit TRBD1. Germline lookup yields CDR1 DFQATT and CDR2 SNEGSKA (reference sequence). The CDR3 runs to 15 residues. V lost 2 bases, J lost 2 bases, and 5 bases stayed unmatched. For the CDR3, the DNA is TGCAGTGCTAGACCGGACAGGGGGCCCACCTACGAGCAGTACTTC. Translating gives CSARPDRGPTYEQYF.

At least ten counts were recorded for this clonotype. The chain joins TRBV12-3 or TRBV12-4 to TRBJ1-4; D is undetermined. The V and J ends lost 6 bases and 5 bases respectively, with 10 bases between them. The CDR3 is 13 amino acids. This chain's CDR3 is CASRLPENEKLFF. The CDR3 DNA follows: TGTGCCAGCAGACTTCCCGAAAATGAAAAACTGTTTTTT.

The CDR3 spells CASSWAPGQANSPLHF. CDR3 nucleotide sequence: TGCGCCAGCAGCTGGGCACCGGGACAGGCTAATTCACCCCTCCACTTT. The chain links TRBV5-1 to TRBJ1-6; 8 positions match TRBD1. The germline gives CDR1 SGHRS, CDR2 YFSETQ. This CDR3 is 16 amino acids long. Germline trimming cut 3 bases from V and 6 bases from J; bases unmatched to any gene: 8.

Concerning this clonotype: A single base separates this from a much larger clone, so it may be a read error. V gene TRBV6-1 combines with J gene TRBJ1-5; D is undetermined. CDR1 is MNHNS and CDR2 is SASEGT in the germline V gene. CDR3 size: 15 residues. DNA for the CDR3: TGTGCCAGCGAGATATACAGCTATAGCAATCACCCCCAGCATTTT. Amino acids: CASEIYSYSNHPQHF.

J is TRBJ2-5 and V is TRBV12-5, with 10 bases that match TRBD1. With V trimmed by 3 bases and J by 3 bases, 4 bases remained unmatched. The CDR3 runs to 15 residues. Germline lookup yields CDR1 LGHNT and CDR2 FRNRAP. The CDR3 here is CASGFPGTGEETQYF. The CDR3, as DNA: TGTGCTAGTGGTTTCCCCGGGACAGGGGAAGAGACCCAGTACTTC.

This clonotype showed up just a few times. This chain connects TRBV5-1 to TRBJ2-3; D gene unclear. This CDR3 comprises 16 residues. In germline, CDR1 is SGHRS, CDR2 YFSETQ. Trimming removed 0 bases at V and 0 bases at J, with 11 bases between. The CDR3 sequence is CASSLAQPSSTDTQYF. DNA of the CDR3: TGCGCCAGCAGCTTGGCCCAACCTTCTAGCACAGATACGCAGTATTTT.

The chain uses TRBV15 and TRBJ2-2; D unresolved. Germline lookup yields CDR1 LNHNV and CDR2 YYDKDF (reference sequence). The V and J ends lost 0 bases and 6 bases respectively, with 5 bases between them. This CDR3 contains 13 residues. The DNA of the CDR3 is TGTGCCACCAGCAGAGATTACGCCGGGGAGCTGTTTTTT. Translating gives CATSRDYAGELFF.

In its sample, this clonotype was seen many times. CDR3 loop: CASRQWYEQYF. The CDR3 DNA reads as TGTGCCAGCAGGCAATGGTACGAGCAGTACTTC. The chain is built from TRBV28 and TRBJ2-7; D ambiguous. CDR1 is MDHEN, CDR2 SYDVKM, per germline. Between the trimmed V and J ends, which lost 6 bases and 4 bases, there was a span of 7 bases. The length of the CDR3 is 11 residues.

The chain is built from TRBV20-1 and TRBJ2-7, with 8 nucleotides matching TRBD1. The CDR3 is 12 residues long. The germline gives CDR1 DFQATT, CDR2 SNEGSKA (reference sequence). V shed 5 bases and J 2 bases; nucleotides not matched to a gene: 2. CDR3 sequence: CSAGDRTYEQYF. The CDR3 nucleotides are TGCAGTGCTGGGGACAGGACCTACGAGCAGTACTTC.

This clonotype appeared a few times. The genes are TRBV7-2 and TRBJ2-1; TRBD2 matches 8 bases. This CDR3 contains 14 residues. V was clipped by 2 bases and J by 8 bases; unmatched bases: 5. Per germline, CDR1 SGHTA and CDR2 FQGNSA. CDR3 sequence (DNA): TGTGCCAGCAGCTTAACGAGACTAGCGTATGAGCAGTTCTTC. Residues: CASSLTRLAYEQFF.